This TCR beta chain emerged from a study of blood T cell repertoires in COVID-19 (dated by TCRdb to the early 2020s). With regard to the full study: Collaborator samples came from the United States, Italy and Spain and covered acute and convalescent phases of COVID-19. A freely available public database, intended as a resource for researchers studying the immune response to SARS-CoV-2, is where the repertoires were released. The samples were drawn from two sources: the first 160 participants of the ongoing ImmuneRACE study, and 1,000 to 1,500 subjects contributed by 6 global collaborators. Nearly every sample came with metadata listing a de-identified subject ID, COVID-19 status, age in years and sex. Where available, HLA class I and class II types were taken from metadata supplied by the sample provider and were not determined by assay-based typing. The prospective study material was composed of cDNA or gDNA derived from T cells, B-cell-depleted T cells, or PBMCs. Subjects who had been exposed to COVID-19, were actively infected with it, or had recovered from it provided the deeply sampled blood TCRbeta repertoires that made up the dataset.

On the study overall, not on this receptor specifically: The amount of clinical and demographic metadata varied by source and participant and was provided uncurated.

In the germline V gene, CDR1 corresponds to SGHTA and CDR2 to FQGNSA. V has 1 base trimmed and J has 8 bases trimmed; junction bases matching no gene number 9. Inclusive of the bounding cysteine and phenylalanine, the CDR3 is 17 residues long. The entry retains the CDR3 DNA only, 51 bases that are in frame from base 1. Concerning this clone: What this receptor recognizes is not known. No base qualities exist here, and no much larger clone lies one base off it.

TCRbeta CDR3 regions were amplified from genomic DNA by means of the immunoSEQ Assay, a bias-controlled multiplex PCR. The paper's processing steps were these. Within the assay, amplification of reference gene primers was used to estimate how many nucleated cells each sample contained. To quantify the absolute abundance of each unique TCRbeta CDR3 rearrangement, sequence reads were collapsed and filtered. For each sample, productive Simpson clonality was calculated as the square root of Simpson's diversity index across productive rearrangements. TCRdb mirrors the immuneACCESS table, restricted to in-frame sequences. Some clones are absent from its copies; in checked studies, under half trace to an unresolved V gene, and the reason for the others is unknown. The V and J calls and clone size are taken from that table; D and trimming were inferred from the DNA. The sample table contains around 46,000 clones; only one count was recorded for over 75% of them. 15% to 18% of the sample is held by the ten biggest clonotypes.

Each collaborating institution followed its own protocols to collect whole blood in K2EDTA tubes. For TCRbeta analysis, collaborator samples were shipped as frozen whole blood, as isolated PBMCs, or as DNA extracted from either sample type. The sequence was obtained from a human donor in a cohort sampled during active COVID-19. The donor label of this sample is uncertain. The rearrangement joined TRBV7-2 to TRBJ2-1, and 12 bases in between align with TRBD1. The sequenced material came from peripheral blood. The CDR3 region: CASSLVWGGQGAYEQFF. DNA sequence: TGTGCCAGCAGCTTAGTATGGGGGGGACAGGGGGCCTATGAGCAGTTCTTC.